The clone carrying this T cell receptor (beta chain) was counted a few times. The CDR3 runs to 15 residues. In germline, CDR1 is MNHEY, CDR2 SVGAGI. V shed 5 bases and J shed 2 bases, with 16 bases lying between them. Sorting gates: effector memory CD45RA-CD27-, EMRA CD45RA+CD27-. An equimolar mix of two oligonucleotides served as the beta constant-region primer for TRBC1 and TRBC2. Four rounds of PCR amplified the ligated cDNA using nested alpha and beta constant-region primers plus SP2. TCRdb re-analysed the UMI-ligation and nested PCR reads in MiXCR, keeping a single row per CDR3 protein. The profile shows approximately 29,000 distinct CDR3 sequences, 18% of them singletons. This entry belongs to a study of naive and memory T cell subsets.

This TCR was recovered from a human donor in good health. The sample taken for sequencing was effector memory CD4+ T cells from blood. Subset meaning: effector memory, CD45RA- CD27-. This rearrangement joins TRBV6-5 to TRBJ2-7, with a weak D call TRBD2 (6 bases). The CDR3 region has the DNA TGTGCCAGCAGTCCGGCCGGGAGATCGGCCTACGAGCAGTACTTC. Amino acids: CASSPAGRSAYEQYF.